The table lists the clone carrying this T cell receptor (beta chain) with a few counts. The antigen is undetermined. This entry comes from a study of OX40 agonist ivuxolimab in advanced cancers. The table came from immunoSEQ multiplex PCR; TCRdb's copy has only in-frame clones and leaves some out. The data show some 50,000 clones, under 90% seen once. The study, taken as a whole, reports: At 0.1 to 3.0 mg/kg, clonal expansion of CD4+ and CD8+ blood T cells had occurred by week 6.

The CDR3 has 16 residues. The trim removed 9 bases at V and 0 bases at J, leaving 6 bases unmatched. CDR1 SGHAT and CDR2 FQNNGV come from the germline V gene. The receptor comes from an adult with an advanced solid tumor such as melanoma, head and neck, liver or kidney cancer. V usage is TRBV11-2 and J usage is TRBJ2-1, with 12 nucleotides matching TRBD2. The material sequenced was CD4+ or CD8+ T cells sorted from blood, taken in a trial of the OX40 agonist ivuxolimab. CDR3 DNA: TGTGCCAGTAGTCGGGGACTAGCGGGCTCCTACAATGAGCAGTTCTTC. This translates into CASSRGLAGSYNEQFF.